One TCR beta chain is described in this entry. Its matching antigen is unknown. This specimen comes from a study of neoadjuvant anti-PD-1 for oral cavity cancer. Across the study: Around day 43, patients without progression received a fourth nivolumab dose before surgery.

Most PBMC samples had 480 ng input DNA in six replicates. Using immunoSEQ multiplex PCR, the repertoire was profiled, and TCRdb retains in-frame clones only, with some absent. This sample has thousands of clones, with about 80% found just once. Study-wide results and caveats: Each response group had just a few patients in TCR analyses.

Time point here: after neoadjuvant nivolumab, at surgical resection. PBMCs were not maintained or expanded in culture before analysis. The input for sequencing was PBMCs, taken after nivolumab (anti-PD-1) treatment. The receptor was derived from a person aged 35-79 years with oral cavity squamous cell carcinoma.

Here the CDR3 DNA reads TGTGCCAGCAGCTTAGGTCAGGGCATCTCTGGAAACACCATATATTTT. Its protein product is CASSLGQGISGNTIYF. The chain joins TRBV11-2 to TRBJ1-3; D possibly corresponds to TRBD1 (5 bases). CDR3 length: 16 residues. Trimming took 1 base from V and 0 from J, leaving 10 bases between them. Per germline, CDR1 SGHAT and CDR2 FQNNGV.